A selection of T cell receptor beta chains follows, all from one sample in a study of regulatory T cells in long-lasting Graves disease. TCRdb reanalysed the multiplex PCR reads using MiXCR and keeps one entry per CDR3 protein. Among around 400,000 distinct CDR3 sequences listed, around 22% were seen once. The specimen was peripheral blood mononuclear cells (PBMCs), collected when the disease was refractory, from a patient treated with antithyroid drugs. The source of these receptors is a female donor with Graves disease. Each CDR3 is given with its conserved first and last residue. The D gene is left open where the match is weak. Expanded clones are given a class, and other clones once, few, many or no size at all.

abundance	v_gene	j_gene	d_gene	CDR3nt	CDR3aa
NA	TRBV18	TRBJ1-1	TRBD1	TGTGCCAGCTCACCCAACCGGGGACAGCTGAACACTGAAGCTTTCTTT	CASSPNRGQLNTEAFF
many	TRBV2	TRBJ1-4	TRBD1	TGTGCCAGCGGCCGGGACAGGGGGCAAAAACTGTTTTTT	CASGRDRGQKLFF
many	TRBV27	TRBJ1-6	NA	TGTGCCAGCAGTCCAGGGGTCGGAAGCTCCTATAATTCACCCCTCCACTTT	CASSPGVGSSYNSPLHF
NA	TRBV20-1	TRBJ2-7	NA	TGCAGTGCTGGCCCTTCCTACGAGCAGTACTTC	CSAGPSYEQYF
many	TRBV2	TRBJ2-2	TRBD2	TGTGCCAAGACCGGGACTAGCGAAAGGGCCGGGGAGCTGTTTTTT	CAKTGTSERAGELFF
NA	TRBV6-2/TRBV6-3	TRBJ2-7	NA	TGTGCCAGCAGTTACTACCGGGAGAGTCGGGAGCAGTACTTC	CASSYYRESREQYF
few	TRBV4-3	TRBJ2-7	TRBD2	TGCGCCAGCAGCCAAGACCATAGCGGGAACTACGAGCAGTACTTC	CASSQDHSGNYEQYF
NA	TRBV2	TRBJ2-3	NA	TGTGCCAGCAGCCCGTTGGGCGGGACTCCCACAGATACGCAGTATTTT	CASSPLGGTPTDTQYF
few	TRBV7-2	TRBJ1-1	NA	TGTGCCAGCAGGACTACGAGTACAGGAGCCCCGGAAGCTTTCTTT	CASRTTSTGAPEAFF
many	TRBV2	TRBJ1-5	NA	TGTGCCAGCAGCCCACAGGGTCTGTTCAATCAGCCCCAGCATTTT	CASSPQGLFNQPQHF
once	TRBV19	TRBJ2-7	NA	TGTGCCAGTTCCACAGGCCGCCTCGTTGGCGAGCAGTACTTC	CASSTGRLVGEQYF
few	TRBV5-1	TRBJ2-5	NA	TGCGCCAGCAGCACGTTAGCGGAGCAAGAGACCCAGTACTTC	CASSTLAEQETQYF
NA	TRBV20-1	TRBJ2-7	TRBD1	TGCAGTGCCAGGCCGGGACAGCCACCGATCTACGAGCAGTACTTC	CSARPGQPPIYEQYF
many	TRBV5-1	TRBJ1-1	TRBD1	TGCGCCAGCAGCGATCTAGACAGGGCGAACACTGAAGCTTTCTTT	CASSDLDRANTEAFF
NA	TRBV20-1	TRBJ2-7	TRBD1	TGCAGTGCCCAGCCCCGGGACAGGGGTCGAGGCGAGCAGTACTTC	CSAQPRDRGRGEQYF
many	TRBV28	TRBJ2-5	NA	TGTGCCAGCAGTTCGCCCAGACAAAAGTACTTC	CASSSPRQKYF
many	TRBV28	TRBJ1-5	TRBD1	TGTGCCAGCAGTCTCTGGATTCAGGGGGATCAGCCCCAGCATTTT	CASSLWIQGDQPQHF
NA	TRBV30	TRBJ1-1	TRBD1	TGTGCCTGGAGTGTAACAGGGGACACTGAAGCTTTCTTT	CAWSVTGDTEAFF
NA	TRBV3-1	TRBJ2-1	NA	TGTGCCAGCAGCCAAGATTTGGGAAACTTTCCCTACAATGAGCAGTTCTTC	CASSQDLGNFPYNEQFF
NA	TRBV30	TRBJ2-1	TRBD1	TGTGCCTGGGACAGGGGTGGGTACAATGAGCAGTTCTTC	CAWDRGGYNEQFF
NA	TRBV28	TRBJ2-3	TRBD1	TGTGCCAGCAGTACTCCATTCATGACAGGGCCTAGCACAGATACGCAGTATTTT	CASSTPFMTGPSTDTQYF
many	TRBV11-1	TRBJ2-5	NA	TGTGCCAGCAGCTTACTAGTCGACCAAGAGACCCAGTACTTC	CASSLLVDQETQYF
many	TRBV28	TRBJ2-7	TRBD2	TGTGCCAGCAAAACAAGAGCGGTCGGGAGGCAATACGAGCAGTACTTC	CASKTRAVGRQYEQYF
few	TRBV19	TRBJ2-2	TRBD2	TGTGCCAGTAGTCGCGGGGGATGGGACACCGGGGAGCTGTTTTTT	CASSRGGWDTGELFF
many	TRBV28	TRBJ2-7	NA	TGTGCCAGCAGCCGAGCCTACGAGCAGTACTTC	CASSRAYEQYF
few	TRBV9	TRBJ1-2	NA	TGTGCCAGCAGCGAGCGGACGGGGGGAGCCTATGGCTACACCTTC	CASSERTGGAYGYTF
NA	TRBV28	TRBJ2-7	TRBD2	TGTGCCAGCACCGTAGCGGGAACCTCTCGCGAGCAGTACTTC	CASTVAGTSREQYF
few	TRBV7-2	TRBJ2-2	NA	TGTGCCAGCAGCTTAAGACAGACGGTCGGGGAGCTGTTTTTT	CASSLRQTVGELFF
many	TRBV30	TRBJ2-7	NA	TGTGCCTGGAGTGCCCAGGGGGGCTACGAGCAGTACTTC	CAWSAQGGYEQYF
many	TRBV28	TRBJ1-2	NA	TGTGCCAGCTCAACGGTCGCCATCTCTGGCTACACCTTC	CASSTVAISGYTF
few	TRBV7-9	TRBJ1-2	TRBD1	TGTGCCAGCAGCGCGGACAGGGATAAGTATGGCTACACCTTC	CASSADRDKYGYTF
many	TRBV28	TRBJ1-2	NA	TGTGCCAGCAGTTTAGCGGGAATGGACTATGGCTACACCTTC	CASSLAGMDYGYTF
few	TRBV20-1	TRBJ1-6	NA	TGCAGTGCTAGAGAGGCAGGCAATTCACCCCTCCACTTT	CSAREAGNSPLHF
NA	TRBV24-1	TRBJ2-5	TRBD2	TGTGCCACCAGTGATCCCCCGACTAGCTTGGGAGTGACCCAGTACTTC	CATSDPPTSLGVTQYF
many	TRBV28	TRBJ1-2	NA	TGTGCCAGCATCAAGACTCTAACAGCCTATGGCTACACCTTC	CASIKTLTAYGYTF